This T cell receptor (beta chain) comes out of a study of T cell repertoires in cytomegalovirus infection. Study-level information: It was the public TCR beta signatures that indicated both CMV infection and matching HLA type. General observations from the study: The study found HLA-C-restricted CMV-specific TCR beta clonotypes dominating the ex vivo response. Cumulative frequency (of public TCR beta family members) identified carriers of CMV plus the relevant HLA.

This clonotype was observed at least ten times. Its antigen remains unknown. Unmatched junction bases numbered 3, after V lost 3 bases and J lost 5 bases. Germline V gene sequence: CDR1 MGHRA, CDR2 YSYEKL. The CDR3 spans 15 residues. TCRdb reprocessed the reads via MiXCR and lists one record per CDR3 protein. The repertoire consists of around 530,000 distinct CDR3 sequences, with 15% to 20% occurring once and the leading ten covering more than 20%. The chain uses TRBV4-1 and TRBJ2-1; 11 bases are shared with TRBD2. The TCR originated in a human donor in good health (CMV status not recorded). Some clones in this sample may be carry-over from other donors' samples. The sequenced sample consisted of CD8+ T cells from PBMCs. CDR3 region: CASSHRLAGNNEQFF. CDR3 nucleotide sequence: TGCGCCAGCAGCCACCGACTAGCGGGAAACAATGAGCAGTTCTTC.